The rows below give T cell receptor beta chains drawn from one sample of a study of blood T cell repertoires in COVID-19. TCRdb's table, derived via immunoSEQ multiplex PCR, lists solely in-frame clones and lacks some. Of about 72,000 clones listed, over 85% are singletons. Sequencing used peripheral blood. The receptors were gathered from a human donor in a cohort sampled during active COVID-19. Both conserved end residues are part of each CDR3. D genes are given only for firm matches. A clone size is listed for some rows: how often the clone was seen (once, few, many), or a class if it is expanded.

D: -
J: TRBJ1-5
size: -
V: TRBV7-2
DNA: TGTGCCAGCAGCTTCGGTACCGGGGATCAGCCCCAGCATTTT
CDR3: CASSFGTGDQPQHF

D: -
J: TRBJ2-5
size: -
V: TRBV7-2
DNA: TGTGCCAGCAGCAGCCCTCCGGAGACCCAGTACTTC
CDR3: CASSSPPETQYF

D: -
J: TRBJ2-6
size: -
V: TRBV7-2
DNA: TGTGCCAGCAGCTTACAGGGAGGACCTGGGGCCAACGTCCTGACTTTC
CDR3: CASSLQGGPGANVLTF

D: -
J: TRBJ2-2
size: -
V: TRBV7-3
DNA: TGTGCCAGCAGCGCCCAGGGTACCGGGGAGCTGTTTTTT
CDR3: CASSAQGTGELFF

D: -
J: TRBJ2-7
size: -
V: TRBV5-3
DNA: TGTGCCAGAAGCACCCGACAGGCCTACGAGCAGTACTTC
CDR3: CARSTRQAYEQYF

D: TRBD2
J: TRBJ2-2
size: -
V: TRBV9
DNA: TGTGCCAGCAGCCTGACTAGCGGGAAGAACACCGGGGAGCTGTTTTTT
CDR3: CASSLTSGKNTGELFF

D: -
J: TRBJ1-3
size: -
V: TRBV7-2
DNA: TGTGCCAGCAGCTCACCGGTACGACTGCGAAACACCATATATTTT
CDR3: CASSSPVRLRNTIYF

D: TRBD2
J: TRBJ2-3
size: -
V: TRBV7-3
DNA: TGTGCCAGCAGCTTAAGCGGGAGGGCTGGAGATACGCAGTATTTT
CDR3: CASSLSGRAGDTQYF

D: TRBD1
J: TRBJ1-6
size: -
V: TRBV7-9
DNA: TGTGCCAGCAGCCAACAGGGGATCTATAATTCACCCCTCCACTTT
CDR3: CASSQQGIYNSPLHF

D: -
J: TRBJ2-1
size: once
V: TRBV23-1
DNA: TGCGCCAGCAGTCCCATGCGGGACCTGGCCAGCCCTATGAGGAATGAGCAGTTCTTC
CDR3: CASSPMRDLASPMRNEQFF

D: -
J: TRBJ2-7
size: -
V: TRBV2
DNA: TGTGCCAGCAGTGAACGCCAGGGTACCTACGAGCAGTACTTC
CDR3: CASSERQGTYEQYF

D: -
J: TRBJ1-2
size: few
V: TRBV2
DNA: TGTGCCAGCAGTGATAGTTCACAGTGGGTATTCGGCTACACCTTC
CDR3: CASSDSSQWVFGYTF

D: TRBD1
J: TRBJ1-2
size: -
V: TRBV6-5
DNA: TGTGCCAGCAGGAAAAAAGGGGGCACAAGCTATGGCTACACCTTC
CDR3: CASRKKGGTSYGYTF

D: TRBD2
J: TRBJ2-7
size: -
V: TRBV4-3
DNA: TGCGCCAGCAGCCAAGCCCAGTGGGGGGGCTACGAGCAGTACTTC
CDR3: CASSQAQWGGYEQYF

D: TRBD1
J: TRBJ1-5
size: -
V: TRBV7-2
DNA: TGTGCCAGCAGAGCGACAGGGGATTGGAATCAGCCCCAGCATTTT
CDR3: CASRATGDWNQPQHF

D: TRBD1
J: TRBJ2-7
size: -
V: TRBV2
DNA: TGTGCCAGCAGGTCGGACAGGGCCTACGAGCAGTACTTC
CDR3: CASRSDRAYEQYF

D: TRBD1
J: TRBJ2-7
size: -
V: TRBV28
DNA: TGTGCCAGCAGTTCGGGACAGGGTCCCTACGAGCAGTACTTC
CDR3: CASSSGQGPYEQYF

D: -
J: TRBJ1-2
size: -
V: TRBV30
DNA: TGTGCCTACATGACAGATTCTAACTATGGCTACACCTTC
CDR3: CAYMTDSNYGYTF

D: TRBD2
J: TRBJ2-3
size: -
V: TRBV5-6
DNA: TGTGCCAGCAGCTTGGGGGGTGGCGGGAGTCCCACAGATACGCAGTATTTT
CDR3: CASSLGGGGSPTDTQYF

D: TRBD1
J: TRBJ1-2
size: -
V: TRBV10-3
DNA: TGTGCCATCAGCCAGCCCGGACAGGGAGGCTATGGCTACACCTTC
CDR3: CAISQPGQGGYGYTF

D: TRBD1
J: TRBJ1-6
size: -
V: TRBV11-2
DNA: TGTGCCAGCAGCCTGGGACAGGATAATTCACCCCTCCACTTT
CDR3: CASSLGQDNSPLHF

D: TRBD1
J: TRBJ1-2
size: -
V: TRBV19
DNA: TGTGCCAGTAGTATCAGGGGGCGCTTTCCCGGCTACACCTTC
CDR3: CASSIRGRFPGYTF

D: TRBD2
J: TRBJ2-3
size: -
V: TRBV7-3
DNA: TGTGCCAGCAGCTATCTAACTAGCGGGAGGACAGATACGCAGTATTTT
CDR3: CASSYLTSGRTDTQYF

D: TRBD1
J: TRBJ2-1
size: -
V: TRBV27
DNA: TGTGCCAGCAGTTTATGGGGACAGAGCTCCTACAATGAGCAGTTCTTC
CDR3: CASSLWGQSSYNEQFF

D: TRBD2
J: TRBJ2-7
size: -
V: TRBV7-8
DNA: TGTGCCAGCAGCTTAACTAGCGGGGGTTCCTCTTACGAGCAGTACTTC
CDR3: CASSLTSGGSSYEQYF

D: TRBD2
J: TRBJ2-3
size: -
V: TRBV7-2
DNA: TGTGCCAGCACCCTTGAGCGGGCGGGAGGGGTAGATACGCAGTATTTT
CDR3: CASTLERAGGVDTQYF

D: -
J: TRBJ2-7
size: -
V: TRBV28
DNA: TGTGCCAGCAGTTTCAACTTGGAGCAGTACTTC
CDR3: CASSFNLEQYF

D: TRBD1
J: TRBJ1-6
size: -
V: TRBV7-9
DNA: TGTGCCAGCAGCTTATCGACAGGGGTTTCACCCCTCCACTTT
CDR3: CASSLSTGVSPLHF

D: TRBD2
J: TRBJ2-3
size: -
V: TRBV7-9
DNA: TGTGCCAGCAGCGGTACTAGCGGGAGGGCCAAACAGAGCACAGATACGCAGTATTTT
CDR3: CASSGTSGRAKQSTDTQYF

D: -
J: TRBJ2-1
size: -
V: TRBV20-1
DNA: TGCAGTGCTAGTGGATCGAGCTCCTACAATGAGCAGTTCTTC
CDR3: CSASGSSSYNEQFF

D: TRBD1
J: TRBJ2-5
size: -
V: TRBV10-3
DNA: TGTGCCATCAGGGGACAGCAAGAGACCCAGTACTTC
CDR3: CAIRGQQETQYF

D: TRBD1
J: TRBJ2-1
size: -
V: TRBV25-1
DNA: TGTGCCAGCAGAGGACAGGGTAAATCCTACAATGAGCAGTTCTTC
CDR3: CASRGQGKSYNEQFF

D: TRBD2
J: TRBJ2-1
size: once
V: TRBV11-1
DNA: TGTGCCAGCACCCCTAGCGCGACTAGCTATAATGAGCAGTTCTTC
CDR3: CASTPSATSYNEQFF

D: TRBD2
J: TRBJ2-2
size: few
V: TRBV5-8
DNA: TGTGCCAGCCGGGGACTAGCGACGAACACCGGGGAGCTGTTTTTT
CDR3: CASRGLATNTGELFF

D: TRBD1
J: TRBJ1-1
size: -
V: TRBV4-2
DNA: TGTGCCAGCAGCCAAGAGGGGGACAGCCGGGCTGAAGCTTTCTTT
CDR3: CASSQEGDSRAEAFF

D: -
J: TRBJ1-1
size: -
V: TRBV29-1
DNA: TGCAGCGTTACAGGCTCCACTGAAGCTTTCTTT
CDR3: CSVTGSTEAFF

D: TRBD1
J: TRBJ2-7
size: -
V: TRBV25-1
DNA: TGTGCCAGCAGTCGGACAGGGTACGAGCAGTACTTC
CDR3: CASSRTGYEQYF

D: TRBD1
J: TRBJ2-7
size: -
V: TRBV5-1
DNA: TGCGCCAGCAGCTTACGGGACAGTGTGATCTACGAGCAGTACTTC
CDR3: CASSLRDSVIYEQYF

D: -
J: TRBJ2-3
size: -
V: TRBV24-1
DNA: TGTGCCACCAGTGATTTTTGGGCAGCTAGCACAGATACGCAGTATTTT
CDR3: CATSDFWAASTDTQYF

D: -
J: TRBJ1-2
size: -
V: TRBV6-2/TRBV6-3
DNA: TGTGCCAGCAGTTCCCGCGGCAGCCTCGCTGGCTACACCTTC
CDR3: CASSSRGSLAGYTF